This TCR beta chain was sequenced in a study of T cells in Graves' hyperthyroidism and ophthalmopathy. CDR3 size: 17 residues. CDR1 SGHAT and CDR2 FQNNGV come from the germline V gene. With 8 bases clipped from V and 4 bases from J, the junction kept 15 bases outside the gene matches. Amplified TCR beta CDR3 regions came from RNA transcripts. First-round RT-PCR with HTBI primers amplified the TCR CDR3 region. TCRdb recomputed calls from the multiplex PCR reads with MiXCR, one row per CDR3 protein. This table holds a few hundred thousand distinct CDR3 sequences, around 14% found once. This clonotype was counted a few times. The antigen remains undetermined. It was 10 ml of fresh peripheral blood that supplied the PBMCs. Study results and caveats: Using 13 V-J features, a model discriminated ophthalmopathy from stable hyperthyroidism. For ophthalmopathy, model prediction preceded onset by a median roughly 6.5 months.

This chain links TRBV11-2 with TRBJ2-3, with 10 bases matching TRBD2. The TCR sequence derives from a woman under 40 with Graves' hyperthyroidism. The sequenced sample consisted of blood. The CDR3 coding sequence is TGTGCCAGCCCCTCAAGAGGCCTAGCGGGAGAGGCAGATACGCAGTATTTT. Protein sequence: CASPSRGLAGEADTQYF.